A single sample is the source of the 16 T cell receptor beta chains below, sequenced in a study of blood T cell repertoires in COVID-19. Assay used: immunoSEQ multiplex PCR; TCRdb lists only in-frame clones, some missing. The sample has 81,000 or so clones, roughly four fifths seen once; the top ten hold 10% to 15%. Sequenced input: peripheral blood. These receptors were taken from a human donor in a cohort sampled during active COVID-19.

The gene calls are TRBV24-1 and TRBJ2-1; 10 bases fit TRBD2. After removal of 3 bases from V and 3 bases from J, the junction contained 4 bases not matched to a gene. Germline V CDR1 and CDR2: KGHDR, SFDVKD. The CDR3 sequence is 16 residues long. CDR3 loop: CATSDGGLAVYNEQFF. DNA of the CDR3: TGTGCCACCAGTGATGGCGGACTAGCGGTCTACAATGAGCAGTTCTTC.

The CDR3 nucleotides are TGTGCCAGCAGCCCAGGGGTGGGTAATGAAAAACTGTTTTTT. Translating it yields CASSPGVGNEKLFF. V gene TRBV7-2 combines with J gene TRBJ1-4; a weak D match, TRBD1 (6 bases). CDR1 and CDR2 (germline): SGHTA, FQGNSA. Trimming stripped 5 bases from V and 4 bases from J, with 11 bases between. CDR3 size: 14 residues.

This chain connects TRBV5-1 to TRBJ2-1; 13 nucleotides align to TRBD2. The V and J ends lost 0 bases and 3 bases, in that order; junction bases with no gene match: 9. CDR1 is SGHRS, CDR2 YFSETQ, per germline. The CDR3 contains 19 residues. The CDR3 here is CASSLGTRLAGGGYNEQFF. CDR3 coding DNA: TGCGCCAGCAGCTTGGGGACCAGACTAGCGGGGGGCGGCTACAATGAGCAGTTCTTC.

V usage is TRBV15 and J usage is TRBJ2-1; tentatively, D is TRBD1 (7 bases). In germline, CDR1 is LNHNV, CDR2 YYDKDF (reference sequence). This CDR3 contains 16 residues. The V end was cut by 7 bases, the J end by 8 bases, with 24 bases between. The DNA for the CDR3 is TGTGCCACCAAAAGAGGGGGCCAGGGAGGTCTCGATGAGCAGTTCTTC. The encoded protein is CATKRGGQGGLDEQFF. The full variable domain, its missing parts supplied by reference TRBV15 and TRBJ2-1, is DAMVIQNPRYQVTQFGKPVTLSCSQTLNHNVMYWYQQKSSQAPKLLFHYYDKDFNNEADTPDNFQSRRPNTSFCFLDIRSPGLGDTAMYLCATKRGGQGGLDEQFFGPGTRLTVL.

The CDR3 loop reads CASGGGSTDTQYF. CDR3 coding DNA: TGCGCCAGCGGCGGGGGGAGCACAGATACGCAGTATTTT. The rearrangement links TRBV5-1 to TRBJ2-3; 8 bases line up with TRBD2. CDR1 SGHRS and CDR2 YFSETQ come from the germline V gene. V shed 7 bases and J 0 bases; nucleotides not matched to a gene: 1. The CDR3 spans 13 residues.

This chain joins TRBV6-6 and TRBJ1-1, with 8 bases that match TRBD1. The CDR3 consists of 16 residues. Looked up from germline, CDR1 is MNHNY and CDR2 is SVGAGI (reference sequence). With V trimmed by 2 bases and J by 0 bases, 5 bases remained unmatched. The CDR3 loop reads CASSYPRQGLNTEAFF. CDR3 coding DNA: TGTGCCAGCAGTTACCCCCGACAGGGGTTGAACACTGAAGCTTTCTTT.

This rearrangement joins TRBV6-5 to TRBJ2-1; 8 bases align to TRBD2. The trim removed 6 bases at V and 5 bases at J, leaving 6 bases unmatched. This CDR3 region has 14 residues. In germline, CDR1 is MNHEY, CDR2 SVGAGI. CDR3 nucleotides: TGTGCCAGCAGAGCGGGGGCTCTGGACAATGAGCAGTTCTTC. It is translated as CASRAGALDNEQFF.

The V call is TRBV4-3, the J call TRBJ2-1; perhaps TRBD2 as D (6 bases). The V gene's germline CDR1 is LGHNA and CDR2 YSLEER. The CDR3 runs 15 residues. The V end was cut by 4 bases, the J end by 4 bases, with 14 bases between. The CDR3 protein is CASSRRTTVYNEQFF. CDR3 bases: TGCGCCAGCAGCCGGAGGACTACCGTTTACAATGAGCAGTTCTTC.

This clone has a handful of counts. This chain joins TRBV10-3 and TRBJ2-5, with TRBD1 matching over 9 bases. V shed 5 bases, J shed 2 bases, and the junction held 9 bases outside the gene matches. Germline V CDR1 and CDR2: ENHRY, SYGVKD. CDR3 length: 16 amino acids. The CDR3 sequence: CAISLGQGNSQETQYF. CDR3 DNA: TGTGCCATCAGTCTCGGACAGGGGAATAGTCAAGAGACCCAGTACTTC.

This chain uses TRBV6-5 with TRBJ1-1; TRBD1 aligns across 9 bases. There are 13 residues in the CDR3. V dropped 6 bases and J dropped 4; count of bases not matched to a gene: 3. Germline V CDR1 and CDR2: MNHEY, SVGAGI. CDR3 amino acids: CASRGQGGTEAFF. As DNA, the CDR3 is TGTGCCAGCAGGGGACAGGGTGGCACTGAAGCTTTCTTT.

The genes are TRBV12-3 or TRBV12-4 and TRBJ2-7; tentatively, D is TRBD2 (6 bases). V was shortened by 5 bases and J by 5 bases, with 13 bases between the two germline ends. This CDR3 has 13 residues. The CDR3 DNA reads TGTGCCAGCAGTCTCTTGGAGGGCCACGAGCAGTACTTC. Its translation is CASSLLEGHEQYF.

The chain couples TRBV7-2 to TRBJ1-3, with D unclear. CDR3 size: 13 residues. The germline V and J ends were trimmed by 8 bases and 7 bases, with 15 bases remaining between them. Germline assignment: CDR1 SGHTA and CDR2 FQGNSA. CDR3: CASGPLGRNTIYF. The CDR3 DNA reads TGTGCCAGCGGACCGTTAGGGAGGAACACCATATATTTT.

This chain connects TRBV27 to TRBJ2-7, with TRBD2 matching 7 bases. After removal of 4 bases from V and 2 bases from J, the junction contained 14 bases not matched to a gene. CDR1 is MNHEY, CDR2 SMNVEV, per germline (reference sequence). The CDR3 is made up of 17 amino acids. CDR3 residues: CASSSRTWGGPTYEQYF. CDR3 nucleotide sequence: TGTGCCAGCAGTTCTCGAACCTGGGGGGGTCCCACCTACGAGCAGTACTTC.

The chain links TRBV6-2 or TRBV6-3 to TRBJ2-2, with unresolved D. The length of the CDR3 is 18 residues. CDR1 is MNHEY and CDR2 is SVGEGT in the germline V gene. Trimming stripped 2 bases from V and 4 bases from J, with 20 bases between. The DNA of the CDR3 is TGTGCCAGCAGTTACCCTCCCCACGGAGTTGTTTCCACCGGGGAGCTGTTTTTT. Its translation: CASSYPPHGVVSTGELFF.

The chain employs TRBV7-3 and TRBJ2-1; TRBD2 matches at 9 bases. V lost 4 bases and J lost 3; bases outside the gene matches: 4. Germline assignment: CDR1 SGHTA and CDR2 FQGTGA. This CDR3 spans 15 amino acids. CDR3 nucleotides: TGTGCCAGCAGCTCCGGAGCGGGGGGCTACAATGAGCAGTTCTTC. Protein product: CASSSGAGGYNEQFF.

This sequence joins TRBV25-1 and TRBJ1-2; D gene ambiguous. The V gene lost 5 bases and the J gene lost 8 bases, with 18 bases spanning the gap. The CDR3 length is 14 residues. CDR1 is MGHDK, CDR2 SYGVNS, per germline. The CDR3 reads CASSPQAQSWGYTF. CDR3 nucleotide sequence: TGTGCCAGCAGTCCCCAAGCGCAATCGTGGGGCTACACCTTC.